This TCR beta chain was found in a study of T cells in Graves' hyperthyroidism and ophthalmopathy. Germline CDR1 and CDR2: MDHEN and SYDVKM. The V segment lost 4 bases and the J segment 7 bases; nucleotides outside the gene matches: 7. There are 14 residues in the CDR3. Amplification of TCR beta CDR3 regions used RNA as the template. HTBI primers were employed in a first-round RT-PCR of the TCR CDR3. MiXCR, run by TCRdb on the multiplex PCR reads, gives a single entry per CDR3 protein. The table includes approximately 710,000 distinct CDR3 sequences, around 16% detected once. The receptor was isolated from a man between 45 and 60 years old with Graves' hyperthyroidism. The material sequenced was blood. This chain links TRBV28 with TRBJ1-2; 9 bases align to TRBD1. The CDR3 nucleotides read TGTGCCAGCAGTTCGGACAGGGGACTTAGTGGCTACACCTTC. It translates to CASSSDRGLSGYTF.